This entry features one T cell receptor (beta chain) sequence. The source of the sample is a study of blood T cell repertoires in COVID-19. Overall study: Acute and convalescent COVID-19 samples came from the United States, Italy and Spain. T cells, B-cell-depleted T cells, or PBMCs supplied cDNA or gDNA.

The CDR3 has 14 amino acids. The V end lost 1 base, the J end lost 7 bases, and 13 bases lay between the germline ends. CDR1 and CDR2 from the germline V gene are LGHDT and YNNKEL (reference sequence). Source study methods: It was from reference gene primer amplification that nucleated cell counts were estimated. Produced via immunoSEQ multiplex PCR; TCRdb's table is partial and in-frame only. The V and J calls and clone size are taken from that table; D and trimming were inferred from the DNA. The sample carries approximately 120,000 clones, around 90% recorded once. This TCR came from a human donor in a cohort sampled during active COVID-19. The rearrangement uses TRBV3-1 (or the pseudogene TRBV3-2) and TRBJ1-1; TRBD1 might be the D (5 bases). Sequencing input: peripheral blood. CDR3 sequence (DNA): TGTGCCAGCAGCCAAGCGCCAGGGCGAGGTGAAGCTTTCTTT. It specifies CASSQAPGRGEAFF.